These 20 T cell receptor beta chains share one sample of origin, sequenced in a study of T cells in Graves' hyperthyroidism and ophthalmopathy. TCR beta CDR3 region amplification was performed from RNA transcripts. Carried out on the TCR CDR3, a first-round RT-PCR used the HTBI primer set. Each CDR3 protein is one row after TCRdb ran MiXCR on the multiplex PCR reads. The sample lists 250,000 to 300,000 distinct CDR3 sequences; roughly 13% were seen once. The specimen was blood. The receptors shown here come from a woman aged 40 to 50 with Graves' hyperthyroidism.

This clonotype was observed many times. The chain combines TRBV28 with TRBJ1-5; D is uncertain. The CDR3 runs 15 residues. CDR1 and CDR2 from the germline V gene are MDHEN and SYDVKM. Trimming took 7 bases from V and 1 from J, leaving 14 bases between them. The CDR3 coding sequence is TGTGCCAGCATCCGGCGGGGTGGGAGCAATCAGCCCCAGCATTTT. It specifies CASIRRGGSNQPQHF.

The V call is TRBV9, the J call TRBJ1-2, with TRBD1 identical over 9 bases. CDR3 length equals 14 residues. J lost 8 bases, V lost 3 bases, and 8 bases had no gene match. Germline values: CDR1 SGDLS, CDR2 YYNGEE. CDR3 in amino acids: CASSGGTGQRGYTF. CDR3 nucleotide sequence: TGTGCCAGCAGCGGAGGGACAGGGCAAAGAGGCTACACCTTC.

V is TRBV7-4 and J is TRBJ2-2, with D possibly called TRBD1 or TRBD2 (5 bases each). There are 16 residues in the CDR3. CDR1 is SGHVT, CDR2 SQSDAQ, per germline. With 5 bases removed from V and 6 bases from J, the gap between germline ends came to 19 bases. The CDR3: CASSNTGRSWAGELFF. CDR3 nucleotides: TGTGCCAGCAGCAATACGGGGCGGTCTTGGGCCGGGGAGCTGTTTTTT.

Only one count was recorded for this clonotype. This may come from a read error, since a much larger clone is one base off. The V call is TRBV29-1, the J call TRBJ1-1; tentative D call: TRBD1 (6 bases). The CDR3 is made up of 14 amino acids. CDR1 and CDR2 (germline): SQVTM, ANQGSEA. This CDR3 is CSAQGSGMNTGAFF. In DNA, the CDR3 is TGCAGCGCCCAGGGGTCAGGGATGAACACTGGAGCTTTCTTT.

This clonotype showed up many times. The V and J genes are TRBV6-1 and TRBJ2-3; 7 bases fit TRBD2. The V gene's germline CDR1 is MNHNS and CDR2 SASEGT. This CDR3 contains 13 residues. Unmatched junction bases numbered 4, after V lost 7 bases and J lost 3 bases. In DNA form, the CDR3 reads TGTGCCAGCAAGCGGGAAATTACAGATACGCAGTATTTT. It codes for CASKREITDTQYF.

This clonotype came up many times. The V call is TRBV6-1, the J call TRBJ1-2; no clear D. Germline values: CDR1 MNHNS, CDR2 SASEGT. The CDR3 runs 11 residues. Trimming removed 9 bases at V and 4 bases at J, with 9 bases between. The DNA for the CDR3 is TGTGCCAGTTCGAAGGTCTATGGCTACACCTTC. Translation: CASSKVYGYTF.

A word on this clonotype: This may come from a read error, since a much larger clone is one base off. This rearrangement joins TRBV29-1 to TRBJ2-1, with D unresolved. The V end was cut by 2 bases, the J end by 3 bases, with 2 bases between. From germline, CDR1 is SQVTM and CDR2 ANQGSEA. The CDR3 contains 11 residues. CDR3 DNA sequence: TGCAGCGTTGAACTCTACAATGAGCAGTTCTTC. Translation: CSVELYNEQFF.

This clonotype came up many times. This sequence joins TRBV29-1 and TRBJ2-5; the D is unclear. CDR3 length equals 12 residues. The germline CDR1 and CDR2 sequences are SQVTM and ANQGSEA. The V and J ends lost 4 bases and 3 bases respectively, with 9 bases between them. The CDR3 DNA reads TGCAGCGTTGCACATCTCGAAGAGACCCAGTACTTC. Translation gives CSVAHLEETQYF. The variable domain in full, completed from reference TRBV29-1 and TRBJ2-5, reads SAVISQKPSRDICQRGTSLTIQCQVDSQVTMMFWYRQQPGQSLTLIATANQGSEATYESGFVIDKFPISRPNLTFSTLTVSNMSPEDSSIYLCSVAHLEETQYFGPGTRLLVL.

This clonotype was observed at least ten times. The chain uses TRBV20-1 and TRBJ2-1, with 10 nucleotides matching TRBD2. The CDR3 is 17 residues long. The ends lost 3 bases at V and 0 bases at J; junction bases unmatched: 8. The germline CDR1 and CDR2 sequences are DFQATT and SNEGSKA (reference sequence). CDR3 amino acids: CSARPGLALSSYNEQFF. The CDR3 DNA is TGCAGTGCTAGGCCGGGACTAGCGTTAAGCTCCTACAATGAGCAGTTCTTC.

The V and J genes are TRBV2 and TRBJ2-1; D not certain. Trimming took off 6 bases at V and 7 bases at J, with 4 bases between the two ends. The length of the CDR3 is 10 residues. Germline assignment: CDR1 SNHLY and CDR2 FYNNEI. The CDR3 protein is CASRGNEQFF. The CDR3 nucleotides are TGTGCCAGCAGGGGAAATGAGCAGTTCTTC.

The rearrangement links TRBV5-4 to TRBJ1-6; the D is unclear. The CDR3 is made up of 14 amino acids. V was cut by 4 bases and J by 4 bases, with 9 bases left in between. Germline values: CDR1 SGHNT, CDR2 YYREEE (reference sequence). CDR3 residues: CASSRTVYNSPLHF. In DNA, the CDR3 is TGTGCCAGCAGCCGGACGGTGTATAATTCACCCCTCCACTTT.

A remark on this clonotype: One base away lies a much larger clone, so this may be a sequencing read error. J is TRBJ2-1 and V is TRBV6-2 or TRBV6-3; 9 positions match TRBD2. The J call may be in error: the DNA end matches TRBJ2-7 better. The CDR3 is 13 residues long. Germline CDR1 MNHEY, CDR2 SVGEGT. In DNA, the CDR3 is TGTGCCAGCTTGTTTAGCGGGAGCAATGAGCAGTACTTC. This sequence encodes CASLFSGSNEQYF.

This clonotype was picked up many times. This chain joins TRBV5-5 and TRBJ1-6, with 7 bases matching TRBD1. The CDR3 spans 15 residues. The V gene's germline CDR1 is SGHKS and CDR2 YYEKEE (reference sequence). V lost 4 bases and J lost 6; bases outside the gene matches: 7. This chain's CDR3 is CASSGRTGANSPLHF. The CDR3 bases are TGTGCCAGCAGCGGACGCACAGGGGCTAATTCACCCCTCCACTTT.

This clonotype has at least ten counts. This chain joins TRBV12-3 or TRBV12-4 and TRBJ2-7; perhaps TRBD2 as D (6 bases). CDR3 length equals 19 residues. V lost 5 bases, J lost 0 bases, and 26 bases lay in between. In DNA, the CDR3 is TGTGCCAGCAGTCGAACCGACCCTCTTTGGGGGAGGCTCTCCTACGAGCAGTACTTC. It is translated as CASSRTDPLWGRLSYEQYF.

This clonotype was found many times. J is TRBJ2-7 and V is TRBV15, with TRBD1 identical over 9 bases. Per germline, CDR1 LNHNV and CDR2 YYDKDF (reference sequence). The V and J ends lost 2 bases and 3 bases, in that order; junction bases with no gene match: 5. The CDR3 has 15 residues. The CDR3 DNA follows: TGTGCCACCAGCAGACATCGACAGGGGGGCTACGAGCAGTACTTC. Its protein product is CATSRHRQGGYEQYF. The full variable domain, with the rest looked up from reference TRBV15 and TRBJ2-7, is DAMVIQNPRYQVTQFGKPVTLSCSQTLNHNVMYWYQQKSSQAPKLLFHYYDKDFNNEADTPDNFQSRRPNTSFCFLDIRSPGLGDTAMYLCATSRHRQGGYEQYFGPGTRLTVT.

The gene calls are TRBV19 and TRBJ2-1, with D tentatively TRBD1 (5 bases). Per the germline V gene, CDR1 is LNHDA and CDR2 is SQIVND (reference sequence). V was clipped by 5 bases and J by 5 bases, with 13 bases between them. The length of the CDR3 is 14 residues. Here the CDR3 reads CASSRAGAHNEQFF. The CDR3 coding sequence is TGTGCCAGTAGTCGGGCTGGGGCACACAATGAGCAGTTCTTC.

The chain links TRBV6-4 to TRBJ2-2; TRBD1 is a possible D gene (5 bases). The CDR3 runs 16 residues. V gave up 4 bases and J gave up 1 base, with 13 bases separating them. Germline CDR1 is MRHNA and CDR2 is SNTAGT. The CDR3 coding sequence is TGTGCCAGCAGTGTCCCCCAGGGTATGAACACCGGGGAGCTGTTTTTT. It is translated as CASSVPQGMNTGELFF.

The gene calls are TRBV7-9 and TRBJ2-1; TRBD2 matches at 9 bases. The germline V gene has CDR1 SEHNR and CDR2 FQNEAQ (reference sequence). V lost 1 base to trimming and J lost 3 bases; unmatched junction nucleotides: 7. This CDR3 spans 17 amino acids. The DNA for the CDR3 is TGTGCCAGCAGCTTAGGGGCGGGGGGGGCGGACTACAATGAGCAGTTCTTC. Its translation is CASSLGAGGADYNEQFF.

This clonotype was seen at least ten times. The chain joins TRBV29-1 to TRBJ1-1; D perhaps matches TRBD1 (5 bases). V was trimmed by 5 bases and J by 0 bases, leaving 19 bases between them. The CDR3 runs to 16 residues. Germline V gene sequence: CDR1 SQVTM, CDR2 ANQGSEA. CDR3 sequence: CSVLPPGPILNTEAFF. Written as DNA, the CDR3 is TGCAGCGTTCTACCTCCGGGACCGATTCTGAACACTGAAGCTTTCTTT.

This clonotype was seen many times. Written as DNA, the CDR3 is TGTGCCAGCAGCGTCATGGTCATGAACACTGAAGCTTTCTTT. Amino acids: CASSVMVMNTEAFF. The chain has TRBV5-8 and TRBJ1-1; no reliable D call. The germline V gene encodes CDR1 SGHTS and CDR2 YDEGEE. The CDR3 runs to 14 residues. Trimming left V 4 bases short and J 0 bases short, with 10 bases between.